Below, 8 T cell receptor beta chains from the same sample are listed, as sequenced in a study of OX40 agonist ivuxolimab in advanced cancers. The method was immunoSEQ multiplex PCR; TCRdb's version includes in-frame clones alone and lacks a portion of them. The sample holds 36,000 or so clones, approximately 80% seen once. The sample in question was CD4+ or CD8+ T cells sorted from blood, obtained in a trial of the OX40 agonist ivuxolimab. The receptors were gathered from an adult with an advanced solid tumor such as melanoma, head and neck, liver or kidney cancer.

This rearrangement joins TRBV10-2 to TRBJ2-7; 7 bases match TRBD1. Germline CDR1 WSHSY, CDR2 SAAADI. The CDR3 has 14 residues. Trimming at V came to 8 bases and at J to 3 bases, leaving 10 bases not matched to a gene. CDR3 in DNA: TGCGCCAGCTTAGTGACAGGGAACAACTACGAGCAGTACTTC. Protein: CASLVTGNNYEQYF.

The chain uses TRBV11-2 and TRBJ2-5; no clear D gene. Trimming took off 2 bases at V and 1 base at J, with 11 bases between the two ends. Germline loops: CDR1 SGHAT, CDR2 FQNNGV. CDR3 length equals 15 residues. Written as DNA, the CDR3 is TGTGCCAGCAGCTTATTTGTCGAGACCCAAGAGACCCAGTACTTC. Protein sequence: CASSLFVETQETQYF.

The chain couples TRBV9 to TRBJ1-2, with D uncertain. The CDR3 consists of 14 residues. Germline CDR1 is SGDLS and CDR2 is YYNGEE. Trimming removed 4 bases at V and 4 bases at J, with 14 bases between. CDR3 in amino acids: CASSPFEGGYGYTF. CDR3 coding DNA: TGTGCCAGCAGCCCATTCGAGGGAGGCTATGGCTACACCTTC.

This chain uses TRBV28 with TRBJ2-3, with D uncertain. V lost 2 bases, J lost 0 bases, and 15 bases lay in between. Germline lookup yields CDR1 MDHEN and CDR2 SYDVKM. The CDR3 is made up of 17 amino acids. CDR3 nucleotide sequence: TGTGCCAGCAGTTTACTCCCCTTTTCTGCCAGCACAGATACGCAGTATTTT. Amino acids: CASSLLPFSASTDTQYF.

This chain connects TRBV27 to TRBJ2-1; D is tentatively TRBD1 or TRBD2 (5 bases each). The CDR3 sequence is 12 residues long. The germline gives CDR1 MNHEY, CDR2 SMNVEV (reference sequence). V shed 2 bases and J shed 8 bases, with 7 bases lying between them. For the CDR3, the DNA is TGTGCCAGCAGTTTAAGGGGAGATGAGCAGTTCTTC. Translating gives CASSLRGDEQFF.

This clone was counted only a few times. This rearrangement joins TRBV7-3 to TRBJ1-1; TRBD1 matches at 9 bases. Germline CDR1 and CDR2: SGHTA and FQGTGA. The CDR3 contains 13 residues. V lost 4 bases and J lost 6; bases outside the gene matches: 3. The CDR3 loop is CASSSWDRAEAFF. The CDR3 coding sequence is TGTGCCAGCAGCTCTTGGGACAGGGCTGAAGCTTTCTTT.

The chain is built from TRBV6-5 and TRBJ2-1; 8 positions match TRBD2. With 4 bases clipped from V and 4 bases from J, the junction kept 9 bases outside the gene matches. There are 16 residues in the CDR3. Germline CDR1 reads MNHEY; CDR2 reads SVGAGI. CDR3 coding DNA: TGTGCCAGCAGTTTAGCCCCTAGCGGGTTTTACAATGAGCAGTTCTTC. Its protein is CASSLAPSGFYNEQFF.

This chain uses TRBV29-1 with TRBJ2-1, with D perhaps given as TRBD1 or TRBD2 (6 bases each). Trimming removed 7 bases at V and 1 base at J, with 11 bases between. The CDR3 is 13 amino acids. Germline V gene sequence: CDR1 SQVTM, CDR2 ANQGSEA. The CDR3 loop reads CSAEGGSYNEQFF. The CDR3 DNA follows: TGCAGCGCTGAGGGGGGTTCCTACAATGAGCAGTTCTTC.